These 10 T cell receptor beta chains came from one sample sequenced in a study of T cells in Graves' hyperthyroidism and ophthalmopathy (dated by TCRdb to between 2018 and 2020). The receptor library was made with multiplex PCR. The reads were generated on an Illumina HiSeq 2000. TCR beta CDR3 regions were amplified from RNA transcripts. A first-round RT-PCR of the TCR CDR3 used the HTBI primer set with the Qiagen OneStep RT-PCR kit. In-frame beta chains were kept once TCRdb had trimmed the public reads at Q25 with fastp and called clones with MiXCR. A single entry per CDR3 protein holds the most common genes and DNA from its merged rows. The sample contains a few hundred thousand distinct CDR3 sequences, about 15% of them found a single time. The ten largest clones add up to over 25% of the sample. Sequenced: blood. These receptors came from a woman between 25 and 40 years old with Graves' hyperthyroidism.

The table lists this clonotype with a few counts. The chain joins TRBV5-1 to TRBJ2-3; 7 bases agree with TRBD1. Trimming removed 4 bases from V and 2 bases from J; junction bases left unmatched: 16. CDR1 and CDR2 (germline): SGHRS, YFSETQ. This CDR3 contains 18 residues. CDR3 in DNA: TGCGCCAGCAGCCAGGACACCGGGACAGTGATTCTCACAGATACGCAGTATTTT. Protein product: CASSQDTGTVILTDTQYF.

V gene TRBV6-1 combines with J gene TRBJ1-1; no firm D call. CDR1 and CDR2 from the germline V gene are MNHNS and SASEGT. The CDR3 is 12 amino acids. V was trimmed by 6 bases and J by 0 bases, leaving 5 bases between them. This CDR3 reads CASSRLNTEAFF. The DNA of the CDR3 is TGTGCCAGCAGCCGACTGAACACTGAAGCTTTCTTT.

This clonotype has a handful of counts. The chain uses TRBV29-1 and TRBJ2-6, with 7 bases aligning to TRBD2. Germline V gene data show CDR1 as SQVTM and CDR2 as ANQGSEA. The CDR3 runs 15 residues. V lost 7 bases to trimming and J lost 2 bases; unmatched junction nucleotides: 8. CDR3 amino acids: CSAGSGRAGANVLTF. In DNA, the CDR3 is TGCAGCGCTGGATCGGGGAGGGCTGGGGCCAACGTCCTGACTTTC.

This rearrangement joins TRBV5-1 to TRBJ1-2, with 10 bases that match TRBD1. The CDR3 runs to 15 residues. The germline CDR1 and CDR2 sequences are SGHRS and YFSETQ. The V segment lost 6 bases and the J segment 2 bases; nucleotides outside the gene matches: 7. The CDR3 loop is CASTWDRGLNYGYTF. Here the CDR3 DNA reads TGCGCCAGCACCTGGGACAGGGGACTCAACTATGGCTACACCTTC.

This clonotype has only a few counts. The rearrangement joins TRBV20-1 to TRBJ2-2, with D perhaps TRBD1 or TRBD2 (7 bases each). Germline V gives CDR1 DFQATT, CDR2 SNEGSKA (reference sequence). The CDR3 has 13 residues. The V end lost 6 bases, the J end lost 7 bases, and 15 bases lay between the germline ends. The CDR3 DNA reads TGCAGTGCAAGACCAGGGGGGGTCGGGGAGCTGTTTTTT. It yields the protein CSARPGGVGELFF.

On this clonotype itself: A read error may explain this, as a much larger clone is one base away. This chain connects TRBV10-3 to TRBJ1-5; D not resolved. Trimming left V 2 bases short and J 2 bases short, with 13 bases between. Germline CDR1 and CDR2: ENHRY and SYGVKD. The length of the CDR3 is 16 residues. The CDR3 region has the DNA TGTGCCATCAGTGAGCGCCAGATAGGAGGCAATCAGCCCCAGCATTTT. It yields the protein CAISERQIGGNQPQHF.

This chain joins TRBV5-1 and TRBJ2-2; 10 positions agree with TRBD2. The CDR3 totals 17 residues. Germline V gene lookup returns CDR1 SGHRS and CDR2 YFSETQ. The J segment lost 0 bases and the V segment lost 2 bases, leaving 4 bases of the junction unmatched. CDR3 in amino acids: CASSLRTSGTNTGELFF. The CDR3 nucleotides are TGCGCCAGCAGCTTACGGACTAGCGGAACGAACACCGGGGAGCTGTTTTTT.

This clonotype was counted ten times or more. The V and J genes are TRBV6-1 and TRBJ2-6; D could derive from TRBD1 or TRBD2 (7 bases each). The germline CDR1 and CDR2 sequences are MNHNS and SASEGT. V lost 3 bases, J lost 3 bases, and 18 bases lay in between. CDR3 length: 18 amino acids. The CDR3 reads CASSENNRGLLGANVLTF. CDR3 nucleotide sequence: TGTGCCAGCAGTGAGAATAACAGGGGACTACTTGGGGCCAACGTCCTGACTTTC.

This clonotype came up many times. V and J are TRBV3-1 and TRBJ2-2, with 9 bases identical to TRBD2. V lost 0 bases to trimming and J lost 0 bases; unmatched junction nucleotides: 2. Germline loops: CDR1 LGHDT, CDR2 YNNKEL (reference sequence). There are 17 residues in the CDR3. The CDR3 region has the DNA TGTGCCAGCAGCCAAGATCGACTAGCGGCGAACACCGGGGAGCTGTTTTTT. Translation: CASSQDRLAANTGELFF. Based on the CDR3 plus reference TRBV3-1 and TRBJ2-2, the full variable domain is DTAVSQTPKYLVTQMGNDKSIKCEQNLGHDTMYWYKQDSKKFLKIMFSYNNKELIINETVPNRFSPKSPDKAHLNLHINSLELGDSAVYFCASSQDRLAANTGELFFGEGSRLTVL.

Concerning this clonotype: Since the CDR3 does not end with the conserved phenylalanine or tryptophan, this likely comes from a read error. CDR3 nucleotides: TGTGCCAGTAGGTCCCTCGGTGGGAACACCGGGGAGCTGTTTCTT. This encodes CASRSLGGNTGELFL. V and J are TRBV19 and TRBJ2-2, with D hard to call. The CDR3 spans 15 residues. V lost 6 bases and J lost 1, with 12 bases in between. Germline V gene sequence: CDR1 LNHDA, CDR2 SQIVND (reference sequence).